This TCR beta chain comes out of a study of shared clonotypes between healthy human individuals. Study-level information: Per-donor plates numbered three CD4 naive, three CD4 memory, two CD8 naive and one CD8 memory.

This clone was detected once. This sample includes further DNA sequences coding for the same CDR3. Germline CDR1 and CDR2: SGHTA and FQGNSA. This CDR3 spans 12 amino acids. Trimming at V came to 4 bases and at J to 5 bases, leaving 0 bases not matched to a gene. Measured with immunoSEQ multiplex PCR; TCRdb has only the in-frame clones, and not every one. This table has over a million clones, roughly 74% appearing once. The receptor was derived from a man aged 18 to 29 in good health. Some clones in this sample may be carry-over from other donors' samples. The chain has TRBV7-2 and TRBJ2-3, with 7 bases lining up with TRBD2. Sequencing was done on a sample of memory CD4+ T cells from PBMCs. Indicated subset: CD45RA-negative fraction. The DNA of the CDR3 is TGTGCCAGCAGCTCTAGCGGAGATACGCAGTATTTT. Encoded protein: CASSSSGDTQYF.